This T cell receptor beta chain was sequenced during a study of CD8 T cells in Susac syndrome. CDR3 length: 15 residues. The germline CDR1 and CDR2 sequences are MNHEY and SVGEGT. V dropped 0 bases and J dropped 4 bases, with 12 bases sitting between them. Random hexamers were used to reverse transcribe an amount of roughly 0.5 to 1 ug RNA. MiXCR was run by TCRdb on the immunoSEQ multiplex PCR reads, yielding one entry per CDR3 protein. The table has roughly 180,000 distinct CDR3 sequences, approximately 94% seen once. The sequenced material came from CD4+ T cells from PBMCs. The TCR originated in a human donor in good health. This chain links TRBV6-2 or TRBV6-3 with TRBJ2-5; either TRBD1 or TRBD2 may fit D (7 bases each). Here the CDR3 DNA reads TGTGCCAGCAGTTACTCGGCCAGGGGGGGAGAGACCCAGTACTTC. This codes for CASSYSARGGETQYF.